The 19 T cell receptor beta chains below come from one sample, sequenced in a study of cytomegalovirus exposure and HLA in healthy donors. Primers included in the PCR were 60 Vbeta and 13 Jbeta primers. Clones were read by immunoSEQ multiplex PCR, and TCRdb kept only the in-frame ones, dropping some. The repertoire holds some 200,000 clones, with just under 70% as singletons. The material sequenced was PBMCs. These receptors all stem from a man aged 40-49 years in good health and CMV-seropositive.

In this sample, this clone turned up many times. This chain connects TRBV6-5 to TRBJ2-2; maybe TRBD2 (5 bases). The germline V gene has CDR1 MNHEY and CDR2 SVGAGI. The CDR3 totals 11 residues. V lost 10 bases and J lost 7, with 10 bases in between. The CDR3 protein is CATHSGGELFF. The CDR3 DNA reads TGTGCCACCCACAGCGGCGGGGAGCTGTTTTTT.

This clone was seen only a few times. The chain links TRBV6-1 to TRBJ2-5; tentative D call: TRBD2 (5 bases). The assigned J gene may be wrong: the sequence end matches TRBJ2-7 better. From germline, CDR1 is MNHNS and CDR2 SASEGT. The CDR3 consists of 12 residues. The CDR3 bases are TGTGCCAGCAGTGTTAGCGTCTACGAGCAGTACTTC. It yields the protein CASSVSVYEQYF.

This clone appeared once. Here the CDR3 reads CASSLTSGGYQETQYF. The DNA of the CDR3 is TGTGCCAGCAGCCTCACTAGCGGGGGGTACCAAGAGACCCAGTACTTC. The chain combines TRBV6-6 with TRBJ2-5; 12 positions agree with TRBD2. The CDR3 has 16 amino acids. CDR1 MNHNY and CDR2 SVGAGI come from the germline V gene (reference sequence). V lost 6 bases and J lost 0; bases outside the gene matches: 5.

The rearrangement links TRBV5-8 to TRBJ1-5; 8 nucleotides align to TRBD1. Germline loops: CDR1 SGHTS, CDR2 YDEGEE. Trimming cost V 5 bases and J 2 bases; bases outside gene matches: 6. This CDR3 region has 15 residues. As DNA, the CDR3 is TGTGCCAGCAGGATTTACAGGGGGGGCAATCAGCCCCAGCATTTT. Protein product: CASRIYRGGNQPQHF.

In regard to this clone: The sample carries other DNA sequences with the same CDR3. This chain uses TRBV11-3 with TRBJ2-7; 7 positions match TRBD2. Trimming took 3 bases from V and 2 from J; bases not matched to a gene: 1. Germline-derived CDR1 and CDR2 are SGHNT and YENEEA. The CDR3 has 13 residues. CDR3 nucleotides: TGTGCCAGCAGCTTGGGAGGGACCTACGAGCAGTACTTC. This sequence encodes CASSLGGTYEQYF.

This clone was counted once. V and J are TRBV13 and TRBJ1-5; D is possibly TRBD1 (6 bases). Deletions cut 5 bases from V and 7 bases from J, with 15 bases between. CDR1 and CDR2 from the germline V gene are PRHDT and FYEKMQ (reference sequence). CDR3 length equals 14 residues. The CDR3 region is CASSQGQLGQPQHF. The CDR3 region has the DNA TGTGCCAGCAGCCAAGGACAGTTGGGGCAGCCCCAGCATTTT.

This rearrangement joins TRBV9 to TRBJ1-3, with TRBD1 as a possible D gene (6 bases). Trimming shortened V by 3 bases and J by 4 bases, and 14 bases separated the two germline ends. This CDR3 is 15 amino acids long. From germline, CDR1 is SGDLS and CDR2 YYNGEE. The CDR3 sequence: CASSAGQGSGNTIYF. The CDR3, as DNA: TGTGCCAGCAGCGCTGGGCAGGGGTCCGGAAACACCATATATTTT. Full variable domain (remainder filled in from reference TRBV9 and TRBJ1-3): DSGVTQTPKHLITATGQRVTLRCSPRSGDLSVYWYQQSLDQGLQFLIQYYNGEERAKGNILERFSAQQFPDLHSELNLSSLELGDSALYFCASSAGQGSGNTIYFGEGSWLTVV.

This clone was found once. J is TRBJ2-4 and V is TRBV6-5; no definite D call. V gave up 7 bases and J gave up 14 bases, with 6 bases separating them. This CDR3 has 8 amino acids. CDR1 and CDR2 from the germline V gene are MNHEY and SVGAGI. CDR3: CASKFKYF. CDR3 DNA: TGTGCCAGCAAATTCAAGTACTTC.

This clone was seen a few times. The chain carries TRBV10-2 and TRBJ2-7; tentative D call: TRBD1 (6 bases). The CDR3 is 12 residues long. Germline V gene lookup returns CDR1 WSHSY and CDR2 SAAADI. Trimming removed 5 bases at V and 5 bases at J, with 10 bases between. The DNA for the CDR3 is TGCGCCAGCAGTAAGGGGACACACGAGCAGTACTTC. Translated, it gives CASSKGTHEQYF.

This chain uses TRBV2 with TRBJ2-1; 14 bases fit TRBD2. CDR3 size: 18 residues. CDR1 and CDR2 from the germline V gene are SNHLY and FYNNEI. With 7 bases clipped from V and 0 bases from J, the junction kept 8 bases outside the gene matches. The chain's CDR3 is CASKGTSGGKSSYNEQFF. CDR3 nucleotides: TGTGCCAGCAAAGGGACTAGCGGGGGCAAGAGCTCCTACAATGAGCAGTTCTTC.

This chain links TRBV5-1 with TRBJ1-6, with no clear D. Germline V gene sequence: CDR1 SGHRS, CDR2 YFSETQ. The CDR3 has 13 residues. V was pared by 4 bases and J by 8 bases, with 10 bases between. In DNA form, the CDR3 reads TGCGCCAGCAGCGAGACACCGGATTCACCCCTCCACTTT. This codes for CASSETPDSPLHF. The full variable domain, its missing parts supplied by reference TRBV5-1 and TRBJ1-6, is KAGVTQTPRYLIKTRGQQVTLSCSPISGHRSVSWYQQTPGQGLQFLFEYFSETQRNKGNFPGRFSGRQFSNSRSEMNVSTLELGDSALYLCASSETPDSPLHFGNGTRLTVT.

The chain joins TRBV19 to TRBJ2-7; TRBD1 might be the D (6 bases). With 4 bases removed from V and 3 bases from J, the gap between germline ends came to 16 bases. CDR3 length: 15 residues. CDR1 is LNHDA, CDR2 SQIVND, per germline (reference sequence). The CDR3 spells CASSTSAGANYEQYF. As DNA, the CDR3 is TGTGCCAGTAGTACCTCGGCAGGGGCAAACTACGAGCAGTACTTC.

The CDR3 nucleotides are TGTGCCAGCAGTAGCGGGGGGGTTCGGGAGCAGTACTTC. Translating gives CASSSGGVREQYF. The genes are TRBV9 and TRBJ2-7, with 11 bases aligning to TRBD2. The CDR3 has 13 residues. Trimming cost V 5 bases and J 7 bases; bases outside gene matches: 5. Per germline, CDR1 SGDLS and CDR2 YYNGEE.

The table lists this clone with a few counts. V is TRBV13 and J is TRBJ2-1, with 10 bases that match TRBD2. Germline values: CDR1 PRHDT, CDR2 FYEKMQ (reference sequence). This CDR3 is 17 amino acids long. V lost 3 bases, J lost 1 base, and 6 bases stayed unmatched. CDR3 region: CASSFGLAGESYNEQFF. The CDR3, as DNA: TGTGCCAGCAGCTTTGGTCTAGCGGGGGAGTCCTACAATGAGCAGTTCTTC.

For the CDR3, the DNA is TGTGCCAGCAGTTACTACGCGACAGGGGCAGACGAGCAGTACTTC. This encodes CASSYYATGADEQYF. This chain joins TRBV6-5 and TRBJ2-7, with 8 nucleotides matching TRBD1. Germline V gene data show CDR1 as MNHEY and CDR2 as SVGAGI. V shed 1 base and J 5 bases; nucleotides not matched to a gene: 7. CDR3 length: 15 residues.

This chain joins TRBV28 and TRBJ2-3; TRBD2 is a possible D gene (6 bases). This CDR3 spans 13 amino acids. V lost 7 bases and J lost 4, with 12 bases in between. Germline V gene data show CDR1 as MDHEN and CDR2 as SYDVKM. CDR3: CASNRGGPDTQYF. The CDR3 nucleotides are TGTGCCAGCAATAGGGGAGGCCCAGATACGCAGTATTTT.

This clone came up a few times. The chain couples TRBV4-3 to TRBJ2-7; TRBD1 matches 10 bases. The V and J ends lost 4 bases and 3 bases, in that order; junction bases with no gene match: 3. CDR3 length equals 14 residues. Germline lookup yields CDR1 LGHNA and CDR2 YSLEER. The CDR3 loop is CASSPGQGHYEQYF. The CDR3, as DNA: TGCGCCAGCAGCCCGGGACAGGGGCACTACGAGCAGTACTTC.

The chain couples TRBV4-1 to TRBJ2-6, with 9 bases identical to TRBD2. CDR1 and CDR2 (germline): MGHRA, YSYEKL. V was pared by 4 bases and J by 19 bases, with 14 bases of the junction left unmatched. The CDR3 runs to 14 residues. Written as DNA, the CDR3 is TGCGCCAGCAGCCTTCAGGTAGCGGGGGCGGGCATAACTTTC. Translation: CASSLQVAGAGITF.

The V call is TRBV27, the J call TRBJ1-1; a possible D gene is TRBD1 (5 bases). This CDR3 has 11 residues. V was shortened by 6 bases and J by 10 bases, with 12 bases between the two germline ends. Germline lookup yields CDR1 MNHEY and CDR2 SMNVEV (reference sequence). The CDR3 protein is CASRSGSRAFF. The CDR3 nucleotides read TGTGCCAGCAGGTCAGGGTCAAGAGCTTTCTTT.